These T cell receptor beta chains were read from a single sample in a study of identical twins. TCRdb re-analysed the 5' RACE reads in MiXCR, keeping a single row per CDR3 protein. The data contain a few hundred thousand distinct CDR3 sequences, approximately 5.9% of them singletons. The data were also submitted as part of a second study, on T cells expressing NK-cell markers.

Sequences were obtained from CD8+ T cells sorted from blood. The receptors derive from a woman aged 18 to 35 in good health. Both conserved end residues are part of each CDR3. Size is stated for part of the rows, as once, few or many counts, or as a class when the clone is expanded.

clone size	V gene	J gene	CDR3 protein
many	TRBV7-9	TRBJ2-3	CASSPLAGGLDTQYF
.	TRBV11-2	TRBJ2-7	CASSLGASGSAYEQYF
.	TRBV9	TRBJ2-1	CASPLVEDEQFF
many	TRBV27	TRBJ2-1	CASSLGLAGGNEQFF
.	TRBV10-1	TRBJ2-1	CASSALDPEGENQNEQFF
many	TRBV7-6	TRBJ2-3	CASSFTAGRPGDTQYF
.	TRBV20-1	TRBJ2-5	CSAREGEGTWGETQYF
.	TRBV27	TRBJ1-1	CASSLSDYTEAFF
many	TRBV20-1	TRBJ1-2	CSAPLTVNYGYTF
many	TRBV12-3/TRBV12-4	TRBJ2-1	CASTLGGMGNEQFF
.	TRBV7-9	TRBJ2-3	CASSAPTSTDTQYF
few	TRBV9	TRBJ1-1	CASATGQPNTEAFF
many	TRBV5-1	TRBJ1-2	CASAGTAGAGVYGYTF
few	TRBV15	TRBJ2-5	CATSTPDLGRGGLETQYF
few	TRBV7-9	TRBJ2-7	CASSETGLDYEQYF
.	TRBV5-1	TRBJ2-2	CASRHFPGQGAGELFF
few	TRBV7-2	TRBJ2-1	CASSLRRTPNEQFF
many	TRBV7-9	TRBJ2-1	CAGGQSYNEQFF
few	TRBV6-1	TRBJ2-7	CASRTGQTPYEQYF
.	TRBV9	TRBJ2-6	CASSGGTGHLSSGANVLTF
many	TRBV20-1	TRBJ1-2	CSAVYRDRKRGYTF
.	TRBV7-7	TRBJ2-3	CASSLVAGGDLGTQYF
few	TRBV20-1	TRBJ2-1	CSANRWSSYNEQFF
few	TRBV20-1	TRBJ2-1	CSAGEQFF
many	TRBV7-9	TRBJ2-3	CASSTKRVTSTDTQYF
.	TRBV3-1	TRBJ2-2	CASSQVRSTGELFF
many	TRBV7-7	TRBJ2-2	CASSPARTGRTGELFF
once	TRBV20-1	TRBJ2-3	CSARDPTGARRDTQYF
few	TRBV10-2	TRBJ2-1	CASSESRRNEQFF
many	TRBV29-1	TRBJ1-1	CSGTVSAIAFF
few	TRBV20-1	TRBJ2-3	CSARSAWQGDPDTQYF
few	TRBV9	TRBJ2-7	CASSVGDTAYEQYF
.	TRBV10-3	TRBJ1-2	CAITKGQLYGYTF
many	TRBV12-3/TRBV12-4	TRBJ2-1	CASSSIAGGPSEQFF
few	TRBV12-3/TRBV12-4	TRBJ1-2	CASSFVVLVGRDYGYTF
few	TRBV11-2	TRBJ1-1	CASGTVTEAFF
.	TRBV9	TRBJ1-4	CASSSPRQGLTNEKLFF
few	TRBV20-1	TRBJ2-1	CSARDLRRNNNEQFF
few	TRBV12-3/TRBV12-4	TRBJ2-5	CASSPRDKKYQETQYF
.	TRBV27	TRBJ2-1	CASSSRTGGGQNEQFF
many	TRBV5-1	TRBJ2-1	CASSLEGSSYNEQFF
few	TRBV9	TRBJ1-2	CASSGGLGQGKGYTF
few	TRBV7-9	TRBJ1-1	CAVPQLRRTEAFF
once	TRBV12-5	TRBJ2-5	CASGFSPGQGKYETQYF
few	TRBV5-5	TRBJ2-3	CASSLSLTQYF
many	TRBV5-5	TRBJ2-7	CASTTGTTYEQYF
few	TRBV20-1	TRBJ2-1	CSGRIGGDEQFF
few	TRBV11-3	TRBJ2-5	CASSERDQETQYF
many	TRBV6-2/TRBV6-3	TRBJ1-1	CASSYIVGTEAFF
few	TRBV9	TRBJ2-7	CASSSGTREYF
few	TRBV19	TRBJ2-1	CASDSGTGGNEQFF
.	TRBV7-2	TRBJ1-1	CASSLGPPRGGGGTEAFF
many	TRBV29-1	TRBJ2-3	CSVHMAGSDTQYF
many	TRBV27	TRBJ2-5	CASSLGTFETQYF
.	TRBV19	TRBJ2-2	CAGSDRTNGELFF
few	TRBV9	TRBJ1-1	CASSPNDYTEAFF
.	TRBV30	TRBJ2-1	CASFGRVLEQFF